This T cell receptor (beta chain) was profiled in a study of PD-1 blockade in classical Hodgkin lymphoma. Study results and limitations: Reported baseline diversity: healthy donors highest, relapsed/refractory patients lowest.

Assay used: immunoSEQ multiplex PCR; TCRdb lists only in-frame clones, some missing. Of approximately 23,000 clones listed, roughly nine tenths were seen once; the top ten hold over 0.4%. CDR1 ENHRY and CDR2 SYGVKD come from the germline V gene. Unmatched junction bases numbered 4, after V lost 6 bases and J lost 0 bases. This CDR3 contains 14 residues. In regard to this clone: The antigen remains undetermined.

Time point given: newly diagnosed, previously untreated cHL patient sample. Magnetic negative selection was used to purify CD4+ T cells from thawed PBMCs. Comparison came from newly diagnosed, untreated classical Hodgkin lymphoma PBMCs. The rearrangement joins TRBV10-3 to TRBJ1-1, with 7 positions matching TRBD1. Specimen: CD4+ T cells from blood. The sequence derives from a human donor with classical Hodgkin lymphoma. CDR3 protein: CAIRETGLNTEAFF. The CDR3 nucleotides read TGTGCCATCAGAGAGACAGGGCTGAACACTGAAGCTTTCTTT.